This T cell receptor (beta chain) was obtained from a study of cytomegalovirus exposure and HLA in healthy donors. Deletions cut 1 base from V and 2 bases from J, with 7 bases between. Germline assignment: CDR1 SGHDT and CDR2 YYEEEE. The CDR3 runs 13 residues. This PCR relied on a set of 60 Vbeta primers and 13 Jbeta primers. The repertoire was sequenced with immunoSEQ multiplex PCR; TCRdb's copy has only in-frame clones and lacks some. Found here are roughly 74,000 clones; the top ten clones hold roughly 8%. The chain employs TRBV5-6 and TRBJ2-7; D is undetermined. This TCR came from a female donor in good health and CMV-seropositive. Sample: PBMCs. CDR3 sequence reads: CASSLNGAYEQYF. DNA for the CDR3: TGTGCCAGCAGCTTGAACGGAGCCTACGAGCAGTACTTC. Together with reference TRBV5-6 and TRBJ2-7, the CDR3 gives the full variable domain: DAGVTQSPTHLIKTRGQQVTLRCSPKSGHDTVSWYQQALGQGPQFIFQYYEEEERQRGNFPDRFSGHQFPNYSSELNVNALLLGDSALYLCASSLNGAYEQYFGPGTRLTVT.